This T cell receptor (beta chain) was documented in a study of identical twins. TCRdb recomputed calls from the 5' RACE reads with MiXCR, one row per CDR3 protein. The top ten hold roughly 12% of the sample, which has 400,000 to 500,000 distinct CDR3 sequences, around 18% seen once. In this sample, this clonotype turned up a few times. Germline values: CDR1 DFQATT, CDR2 SNEGSKA (reference sequence). CDR3 size: 14 residues. The V end lost 3 bases, the J end lost 4 bases, and 15 bases lay between the germline ends. The gene calls are TRBV20-1 and TRBJ1-2, with a possible D match to TRBD1 (5 bases). This receptor was identified in a man aged 50 or older in good health. Sample: naive T cells sorted from blood. CDR3 DNA: TGCAGTGCTAGTGGAAGGGGCGTGAGCTATGGCTACACCTTC. Translating gives CSASGRGVSYGYTF.